Each of the 21 T cell receptor beta chains below was sequenced from the same sample in a study of cytomegalovirus exposure and HLA in healthy donors. The PCR ran on 60 Vbeta and 13 Jbeta primers. Profiled with immunoSEQ multiplex PCR; TCRdb holds only in-frame clones, not every one. The profile shows under 150,000 clones, approximately 67% of them singletons. Material for sequencing was PBMCs. The receptor source for this set is a man between 18 and 29 years old in good health and CMV-seropositive.

This sequence joins TRBV29-1 and TRBJ1-3; TRBD1 might be the D (6 bases). The CDR3 contains 12 residues. CDR1 and CDR2 from the germline V gene are SQVTM and ANQGSEA. Deletions cut 4 bases from V and 3 bases from J, with 7 bases between. CDR3 protein: CSVGTDGNTIYF. The CDR3 DNA sequence: TGCAGCGTTGGGACAGATGGAAACACCATATATTTT.

This sequence joins TRBV6-4 and TRBJ2-4; weak D call: TRBD2 (6 bases). Germline CDR1 reads MRHNA; CDR2 reads SNTAGT. This CDR3 comprises 11 residues. Between the trimmed V and J ends, which lost 3 bases and 9 bases, there was a span of 6 bases. CDR3 loop: CASSEGGIQYF. CDR3 sequence (DNA): TGTGCCAGCAGTGAGGGAGGCATTCAGTACTTC.

The chain couples TRBV27 to TRBJ2-2; perhaps TRBD2 as D (6 bases). The V gene lost 6 bases and the J gene lost 3 bases, with 14 bases spanning the gap. CDR3 length equals 15 residues. Germline values: CDR1 MNHEY, CDR2 SMNVEV (reference sequence). The CDR3 region is CASSPAAGYTGELFF. In nucleotides, the CDR3 is TGTGCCAGCAGCCCCGCGGCGGGGTACACCGGGGAGCTGTTTTTT.

V usage is TRBV6-1 and J usage is TRBJ1-5; D unresolved. The CDR3 covers 18 residues. The germline V gene has CDR1 MNHNS and CDR2 SASEGT. The germline V and J ends were trimmed by 4 bases and 0 bases, with 19 bases remaining between them. CDR3 loop: CASSAQGGPKRSNQPQHF. In DNA form, the CDR3 reads TGTGCCAGCAGTGCCCAAGGTGGGCCAAAACGTAGCAATCAGCCCCAGCATTTT.

The chain uses TRBV29-1 and TRBJ2-3; tentative D call: TRBD1 (5 bases). This CDR3 is built from 13 residues. Germline V lookup: CDR1 SQVTM, CDR2 ANQGSEA. The germline V and J ends were trimmed by 2 bases and 6 bases, with 12 bases remaining between them. CDR3 sequence reads: CSVEIGAGDTQYF. The DNA for the CDR3 is TGCAGCGTTGAAATTGGGGCCGGGGATACGCAGTATTTT.

The chain couples TRBV5-6 to TRBJ1-3; the match to TRBD1 covers 9 bases. Trimming cost V 3 bases and J 2 bases; bases outside gene matches: 6. Germline assignment: CDR1 SGHDT and CDR2 YYEEEE. The CDR3 runs 16 residues. The CDR3 protein is CASSYTGTGTGNTIYF. The CDR3 DNA reads as TGTGCCAGCAGCTACACCGGGACAGGGACTGGAAACACCATATATTTT. The variable domain in full, with the rest retrieved from reference TRBV5-6 and TRBJ1-3, is DAGVTQSPTHLIKTRGQQVTLRCSPKSGHDTVSWYQQALGQGPQFIFQYYEEEERQRGNFPDRFSGHQFPNYSSELNVNALLLGDSALYLCASSYTGTGTGNTIYFGEGSWLTVV.

The V gene is TRBV6-5, the J gene TRBJ1-2; possible D gene TRBD1, 5 bases. V lost 6 bases, J lost 8 bases, and 16 bases lay in between. CDR1 is MNHEY, CDR2 SVGAGI, per germline. The CDR3 spans 13 residues. CDR3 in amino acids: CASSRQGQGGYTF. The CDR3 nucleotides read TGTGCCAGCAGCCGCCAGGGCCAGGGCGGCTACACCTTC.

CDR3 sequence (DNA): TGTGCAAGTCGCTCCTCATTAGGACACGCGAACACCGGGGAGCTGTTTTTT. Translated, it gives CASRSSLGHANTGELFF. V gene TRBV12-2 combines with J gene TRBJ2-2; TRBD1 is the table's D call and was not checked against the DNA. TRBV12-2 counts as a pseudogene. CDR3 length: 17 amino acids.

The chain has TRBV5-6 and TRBJ2-7; perhaps TRBD2 as D (5 bases). The CDR3 runs to 14 residues. V lost 0 bases and J 3 bases, leaving 10 bases between the germline ends. Germline V gene sequence: CDR1 SGHDT, CDR2 YYEEEE. CDR3 protein: CASSLASGIYEQYV. For the CDR3, the DNA is TGTGCCAGCAGCTTGGCCTCGGGGATCTACGAGCAGTACGTC.

The V gene is TRBV5-4, the J gene TRBJ1-2; the D gene is possibly TRBD1 (6 bases). In germline, CDR1 is SGHNT, CDR2 YYREEE (reference sequence). This CDR3 is 13 amino acids long. V lost 4 bases, J lost 2 bases, and 9 bases lay in between. This CDR3 reads CASSPDRNYGYTF. The CDR3, as DNA: TGTGCCAGCAGCCCTGACAGGAACTATGGCTACACCTTC.

This CDR3 is CASSAQGGSAETQYF. DNA for the CDR3: TGTGCCAGCAGTGCTCAGGGAGGAAGTGCGGAGACCCAGTACTTC. This chain uses TRBV6-4 with TRBJ2-5, with D possibly TRBD2 on 6 matching bases. Germline V lookup: CDR1 MRHNA, CDR2 SNTAGT. The CDR3 has 15 amino acids. V lost 4 bases to trimming and J lost 5 bases, with 17 bases between them.

The genes are TRBV12-1 and TRBJ2-5; the D segment call TRBD2 is taken from the table without a DNA check. TRBV12-1 is given as a pseudogene. The CDR3 is made up of 15 amino acids. The CDR3 DNA follows: TGTGCCAGCAGTTCAAAGCGGGGGGGCTTAGAGACCCAGTACTTC. Protein product: CASSSKRGGLETQYF.

This clone was detected a few times. The chain couples TRBV7-9 to TRBJ2-7, with TRBD1 identical over 12 bases. With V trimmed by 5 bases and J by 2 bases, 4 bases remained unmatched. The germline CDR1 and CDR2 sequences are SEHNR and FQNEAQ (reference sequence). The CDR3 consists of 15 residues. The CDR3 nucleotides read TGTGCCAGCAGCCCCCGGGACAGGGGGCCCTACGAGCAGTACTTC. It specifies CASSPRDRGPYEQYF.

J is TRBJ2-3 and V is TRBV6-6; 7 positions match TRBD2. This CDR3 is 16 amino acids long. With V trimmed by 0 bases and J by 1 base, 4 bases remained unmatched. In germline, CDR1 is MNHNY, CDR2 SVGAGI (reference sequence). The CDR3 DNA reads TGTGCCAGCAGTTACTCCGGGGGGTTAGGCACAGATACGCAGTATTTT. Amino acids: CASSYSGGLGTDTQYF.

The chain is built from TRBV5-1 and TRBJ1-2; D is unclear. The CDR3 is 14 amino acids. The germline gives CDR1 SGHRS, CDR2 YFSETQ. The V end was cut by 0 bases, the J end by 7 bases, with 13 bases between. This CDR3 reads CASSLAAGSGGYTF. For the CDR3, the DNA is TGCGCCAGCAGCTTGGCGGCAGGTAGTGGTGGCTACACCTTC.

The J gene is TRBJ2-4, the V gene TRBV29-1; D possibly corresponds to TRBD1 (6 bases). The CDR3 runs to 11 residues. Germline V lookup: CDR1 SQVTM, CDR2 ANQGSEA. V lost 6 bases to trimming and J lost 10 bases, with 13 bases between them. The CDR3 spells CSVYDRTIQYF. In nucleotides, the CDR3 is TGCAGCGTCTACGACAGGACGATTCAGTACTTC.

This clone was seen once. The V gene is TRBV7-9, the J gene TRBJ1-2; 8 nucleotides line up with TRBD1. J was trimmed by 5 bases and V by 8 bases; bases with no gene match: 1. Per the germline V gene, CDR1 is SEHNR and CDR2 is FQNEAQ (reference sequence). The length of the CDR3 is 11 residues. CDR3 sequence: CASGTGYGYTF. The DNA for the CDR3 is TGTGCCAGCGGGACAGGATATGGCTACACCTTC.

This clone was detected a few times. This sequence joins TRBV6-1 and TRBJ1-2; TRBD1 matches 10 bases. Germline-derived CDR1 and CDR2 are MNHNS and SASEGT. This CDR3 has 17 amino acids. V lost 1 base and J lost 4; bases outside the gene matches: 9. The CDR3 DNA reads as TGTGCCAGCAGTGAAGGGGGACAGGGGACCTGGGTCTATGGCTACACCTTC. Amino acid sequence: CASSEGGQGTWVYGYTF.

This chain joins TRBV4-2 and TRBJ1-3, with D possibly TRBD1 on 5 matching bases. This CDR3 region has 17 residues. V was trimmed by 0 bases and J by 0 bases, leaving 12 bases between them. Germline V gene data show CDR1 as LGHNA and CDR2 as YNFKEQ. CDR3 nucleotides: TGTGCCAGCAGCCAAGATCCGACAGCTTACTCTGGAAACACCATATATTTT. Its translation: CASSQDPTAYSGNTIYF.

This clone was seen only a few times. The CDR3, as DNA: TGTGCCAGCAGCTCTCGTCAGCGGGGGGGCCTAGAGACCGGGGAGCTGTTTTTT. The encoded protein is CASSSRQRGGLETGELFF. The J gene is TRBJ2-2, the V gene TRBV5-4, with 10 bases fitting TRBD2. With 3 bases clipped from V and 5 bases from J, the junction kept 13 bases outside the gene matches. Germline values: CDR1 SGHNT, CDR2 YYREEE (reference sequence). The CDR3 spans 18 residues.

This chain connects TRBV27 to TRBJ2-2; 7 positions agree with TRBD1. The junction had 8 bases not matched to a gene; V was cut back by 5 bases and J by 8 bases. Germline CDR1 is MNHEY and CDR2 is SMNVEV (reference sequence). The CDR3 consists of 14 residues. CDR3 in amino acids: CASSDITGAGELFF. The DNA of the CDR3 is TGTGCCAGCAGTGATATTACAGGGGCTGGGGAGCTGTTTTTT.